Below, 27 T cell receptor beta chains from the same sample are listed, as sequenced in a study of blood T cells in healthy people across ages. It was with a sample-barcoded 5' primer and a J-beta primer mix that a second PCR of roughly 7 to 12 cycles was run. TCRdb ran MiXCR on the 5' RACE reads and lists one entry per CDR3 protein. The repertoire includes around 1.7 million distinct CDR3 sequences, under 30% of them detected once, and 6.5% to 8.5% sits in the top ten. The sequenced sample was blood. The receptors originated from a woman aged 25 to 39 in good health.

This clonotype was seen more than once but under ten times. The chain links TRBV5-4 to TRBJ2-1, with TRBD2 matching 7 bases. V gave up 2 bases and J gave up 6 bases; unmatched junction bases: 8. The CDR3 runs 15 residues. Germline CDR1 SGHNT, CDR2 YYREEE (reference sequence). Here the CDR3 reads CASSLSGALGNEQFF. The CDR3 nucleotides are TGTGCCAGCAGCTTAAGCGGGGCATTGGGCAATGAGCAGTTCTTC.

The J gene is TRBJ2-4, the V gene TRBV19; D gene ambiguous. The J call may be incorrect, as the DNA end agrees better with TRBJ2-7. The CDR3 loop spans 16 amino acids. CDR1 and CDR2 (germline): LNHDA, SQIVND (reference sequence). The CDR3 DNA sequence: TGTGCCAGTAGTATATCAAGGTCTTCACTACTCTACGAGCAGTACTTC. The encoded protein is CASSISRSSLLYEQYF.

Points on this clonotype: Germline and junction disagree at one end, which may indicate a read error. The CDR3 region is CAISGQGDNQSQHF. CDR3 nucleotide sequence: TGTGCCATTTCTGGGCAGGGGGACAATCAGTCCCAGCATTTT. The chain uses TRBV10-3 and TRBJ1-5, with 7 bases matching TRBD1. CDR3 size: 14 residues. The germline CDR1 and CDR2 sequences are ENHRY and SYGVKD.

This chain joins TRBV30 and TRBJ2-6, with D possibly TRBD2 on 6 matching bases. In germline, CDR1 is GTSNPN, CDR2 SVGIG (reference sequence). Trimming took 1 base from V and 0 from J, leaving 19 bases between them. The CDR3 is 19 residues long. CDR3 bases: TGTGCCTGGAGTGACCCCGGCGGGACGCTTCGCTCTGGGGCCAACGTCCTGACTTTC. Translated: CAWSDPGGTLRSGANVLTF.

In this sample, this clonotype turned up a few times. The chain employs TRBV6-5 and TRBJ1-4; 7 bases are a match to TRBD1. J lost 3 bases, V lost 6 bases, and 7 bases had no gene match. This CDR3 is 15 amino acids long. Germline CDR1 and CDR2: MNHEY and SVGAGI. The CDR3: CASRGDRSANEKLFF. CDR3 coding DNA: TGTGCCAGCAGAGGGGACAGATCAGCTAATGAAAAACTGTTTTTT.

The rearrangement links TRBV10-3 to TRBJ2-1; 12 nucleotides line up with TRBD2. The CDR3 runs to 15 residues. V lost 5 bases, J lost 8 bases, and 7 bases stayed unmatched. The germline V gene has CDR1 ENHRY and CDR2 SYGVKD. The CDR3 DNA is TGTGCCATCAGTAACCTAGCGGGAGGGCGCGATGAGCAGTTCTTC. Its protein product is CAISNLAGGRDEQFF.

This clonotype was detected a few times. V gene TRBV7-2 combines with J gene TRBJ2-3, with 13 bases identical to TRBD2. Looked up from germline, CDR1 is SGHTA and CDR2 is FQGNSA. The J segment lost 6 bases and the V segment lost 7 bases, leaving 13 bases of the junction unmatched. The CDR3 has 17 amino acids. This CDR3 is CASIPGGTSGRVDTQYF. CDR3 coding DNA: TGTGCCAGCATCCCCGGAGGAACTAGCGGGAGGGTCGATACGCAGTATTTT.

The table lists this clonotype with many counts. This chain connects TRBV29-1 to TRBJ1-2; TRBD1 might be the D (6 bases). CDR3 length: 11 residues. The V end was cut by 8 bases, the J end by 8 bases, with 15 bases between. Germline V lookup: CDR1 SQVTM, CDR2 ANQGSEA. The CDR3 DNA follows: TGCAGCCACCCAGGGGCGGGAGGCTACACCTTC. Its protein product is CSHPGAGGYTF.

Many counts were recorded for this clonotype. V gene TRBV4-3 combines with J gene TRBJ2-1; D may be TRBD1 (5 bases). CDR1 is LGHNA and CDR2 is YSLEER in the germline V gene. V shed 0 bases and J shed 1 base, with 10 bases lying between them. The CDR3 is 16 residues long. CDR3 in DNA: TGCGCCAGCAGCCAAGATCTCGCAGGGTCCTACAATGAGCAGTTCTTC. Its protein product is CASSQDLAGSYNEQFF.

V gene TRBV5-4 combines with J gene TRBJ1-1, with a possible D match to TRBD1 (6 bases). Germline V gene data show CDR1 as SGHNT and CDR2 as YYREEE (reference sequence). This CDR3 spans 17 amino acids. Trimming pared 1 base from V and 3 bases from J, leaving 19 bases between. CDR3 amino acids: CASSLLVGGGADTEAFF. The CDR3 nucleotides are TGTGCCAGCAGCTTGCTGGTTGGGGGGGGCGCCGACACTGAAGCTTTCTTT. The entire variable domain, with the rest obtained from reference TRBV5-4 and TRBJ1-1, is as follows: ETGVTQSPTHLIKTRGQQVTLRCSSQSGHNTVSWYQQALGQGPQFIFQYYREEENGRGNFPPRFSGLQFPNYSSELNVNALELDDSALYLCASSLLVGGGADTEAFFGQGTRLTVV.

The V call is TRBV20-1, the J call TRBJ2-7; no clear D. There are 13 residues in the CDR3. The V gene lost 6 bases and the J gene lost 4 bases, with 16 bases spanning the gap. Germline V CDR1 and CDR2: DFQATT, SNEGSKA (reference sequence). The CDR3 nucleotides read TGCAGTGCGAGCTCCCCTGGCTTTTACGAGCAGTACTTC. It is translated as CSASSPGFYEQYF.

The CDR3: CASSSSGAWGYTF. The CDR3 DNA reads as TGTGCCAGCAGCTCATCGGGGGCCTGGGGCTACACCTTC. The V gene is TRBV7-9, the J gene TRBJ1-2; a weak D match, TRBD1 (6 bases). Trimming removed 4 bases from V and 8 bases from J, with 14 bases in between. Germline V gene data show CDR1 as SEHNR and CDR2 as FQNEAQ (reference sequence). The CDR3 consists of 13 residues. The complete variable domain, with remaining parts taken from reference TRBV7-9 and TRBJ1-2, reads DTGVSQNPRHKITKRGQNVTFRCDPISEHNRLYWYRQTLGQGPEFLTYFQNEAQLEKSRLLSDRFSAERPKGSFSTLEIQRTEQGDSAMYLCASSSSGAWGYTFGSGTRLTVV.

This clonotype was counted a few times. The J gene is TRBJ2-4, the V gene TRBV7-2; TRBD2 matches 10 bases. The J segment lost 6 bases and the V segment lost 8 bases, leaving 4 bases of the junction unmatched. This CDR3 region has 13 residues. The germline CDR1 and CDR2 sequences are SGHTA and FQGNSA. The CDR3 sequence is CASRAGGPNIQYF. CDR3 sequence (DNA): TGTGCCAGCCGAGCGGGAGGGCCAAACATTCAGTACTTC.

This clonotype was observed a single time. The chain couples TRBV2 to TRBJ1-1; D is unclear. Germline V gives CDR1 SNHLY, CDR2 FYNNEI. V was pared by 6 bases and J by 3 bases, with 11 bases between. The CDR3 runs 13 residues. CDR3: CASRALGDTEAFF. The DNA of the CDR3 is TGTGCCAGCAGGGCTCTCGGGGACACTGAAGCTTTCTTT.

This clonotype was observed a single time. The chain has TRBV12-3 or TRBV12-4 and TRBJ1-4; no definite D call. The CDR3 has 16 residues. V lost 2 bases and J 4 bases, leaving 14 bases between the germline ends. As DNA, the CDR3 is TGTGCCAGCAGTTTATCCGGGGAGAGACATAATGAAAAACTGTTTTTT. Protein sequence: CASSLSGERHNEKLFF.

This clonotype was observed a handful of times. This may be a read error, as it is one base from a much larger clone. The chain joins TRBV19 to TRBJ2-6; 8 bases align to TRBD1. Germline-derived CDR1 and CDR2 are LNHDA and SQIVND (reference sequence). The CDR3 loop spans 17 amino acids. The CDR3 nucleotides read TGTGCCGGTAGTATGGGACAGGCGAGCTCTGGGGCCAACGTCCTGACTTTC. This sequence encodes CAGSMGQASSGANVLTF.

This chain uses TRBV11-2 with TRBJ2-2, with 7 bases identical to TRBD1. CDR3 length equals 15 residues. V lost 1 base to trimming and J lost 7 bases; unmatched junction nucleotides: 6. Germline V gene sequence: CDR1 SGHAT, CDR2 FQNNGV. CDR3 coding DNA: TGTGCCAGCAGCTTAGCAGGGGGATCGGGCGGGGAGCTGTTTTTT. It yields the protein CASSLAGGSGGELFF. The full variable domain, rest sourced from reference TRBV11-2 and TRBJ2-2, is EAGVAQSPRYKIIEKRQSVAFWCNPISGHATLYWYQQILGQGPKLLIQFQNNGVVDDSQLPKDRFSAERLKGVDSTLKIQPAKLEDSAVYLCASSLAGGSGGELFFGEGSRLTVL.

This clonotype was seen a few times. The rearrangement uses TRBV29-1 and TRBJ2-1; possible D gene TRBD2, 6 bases. This CDR3 is 11 amino acids long. CDR1 and CDR2 from the germline V gene are SQVTM and ANQGSEA. CDR3 residues: CVGGSYNEQFF. CDR3 DNA sequence: TGCGTGGGGGGCTCCTACAATGAGCAGTTCTTC.

For this clonotype: This may arise from a read error, as a much more abundant clone is one base away. J is TRBJ2-1 and V is TRBV29-1, with D perhaps being TRBD1 or TRBD2 (5 bases each). Trimming stripped 6 bases from V and 3 bases from J, with 12 bases between. Germline CDR1 reads SQVTM; CDR2 reads ANQGSEA. The CDR3 loop spans 13 amino acids. The CDR3 loop is CSVRGTDYNEQFF. The CDR3 coding sequence is TGCAGCGTCCGGGGCACCGACTACAATGAGCAGTTCTTC.

A remark on this clonotype: Since a much larger clone is just one base distant, this may be a read error. The chain joins TRBV6-4 to TRBJ2-1, with 16 bases aligning to TRBD2. The CDR3 sequence is 17 residues long. The ends lost 0 bases at V and 9 bases at J; junction bases unmatched: 5. The germline V gene has CDR1 MRHNA and CDR2 SNTAGT. The CDR3 DNA follows: TGTGCCAGCAGTGACTCGGGACTAGCGGGGGGGACGTCTGAGCAGTTCTTC. This translates into CASSDSGLAGGTSEQFF.

This clonotype was detected a few times. A much larger clonotype is one base distant, so this may be a read error. The chain couples TRBV5-1 to TRBJ2-7; no reliable D call. CDR1 SGHRS and CDR2 YFSETQ come from the germline V gene. CDR3 size: 11 residues. V was clipped by 6 bases and J by 2 bases, with 6 bases between them. As DNA, the CDR3 is TGCGCCAGCAAGGATACCTACGAGCAGTACTTC. Protein sequence: CASKDTYEQYF.

This clonotype has just a few counts. The genes are TRBV24-1 and TRBJ2-1; 7 positions match TRBD2. The CDR3 loop spans 11 amino acids. Per germline, CDR1 KGHDR and CDR2 SFDVKD. V lost 11 bases, J lost 9 bases, and 6 bases stayed unmatched. The CDR3 is CAIKREGEQFF. The CDR3 coding sequence is TGTGCCATCAAGCGGGAAGGTGAGCAGTTCTTC.

This chain connects TRBV5-1 to TRBJ1-5; TRBD1 agrees at 11 bases. This CDR3 is built from 14 residues. Germline loops: CDR1 SGHRS, CDR2 YFSETQ. V dropped 4 bases and J dropped 5; count of bases not matched to a gene: 2. Here the CDR3 reads CASSRTGGDQPQHF. Here the CDR3 DNA reads TGCGCCAGCAGCCGGACAGGGGGCGATCAGCCCCAGCATTTT.

This clonotype was observed a handful of times. The chain recombines TRBV2 with TRBJ1-1; D may be TRBD1 (5 bases). The length of the CDR3 is 12 residues. CDR1 is SNHLY, CDR2 FYNNEI, per germline. V was pared by 7 bases and J by 4 bases, with 10 bases between. CDR3 bases: TGTGCCAGCACGGGGGAGGGCACTGAAGCTTTCTTT. Residues: CASTGEGTEAFF.

This chain connects TRBV19 to TRBJ2-7; TRBD1 or TRBD2 may be the D gene (5 bases each). V was clipped by 2 bases and J by 5 bases, with 10 bases between them. CDR1 is LNHDA and CDR2 is SQIVND in the germline V gene (reference sequence). The CDR3 spans 13 residues. As DNA, the CDR3 is TGTGCCAGTAGTATACAACTAGGGGACGAGCAGTACTTC. It specifies CASSIQLGDEQYF.

This clonotype has at least ten counts. CDR3 loop: CASSSVDYGYTF. The CDR3 region has the DNA TGCGCCAGCAGTTCGGTTGACTATGGCTACACCTTC. This chain joins TRBV5-1 and TRBJ1-2; D unresolved. The germline V gene encodes CDR1 SGHRS and CDR2 YFSETQ. Trimming shortened V by 5 bases and J by 3 bases, and 8 bases separated the two germline ends. CDR3 length: 12 amino acids.

The chain has TRBV4-1 and TRBJ2-7; D is possibly TRBD2 (6 bases). The CDR3 length is 16 residues. From germline, CDR1 is MGHRA and CDR2 YSYEKL. V lost 0 bases to trimming and J lost 3 bases, with 15 bases between them. The CDR3 sequence is CASSQDQAGPSYEQYF. The CDR3 nucleotides read TGCGCCAGCAGCCAAGATCAAGCGGGTCCAAGCTACGAGCAGTACTTC.